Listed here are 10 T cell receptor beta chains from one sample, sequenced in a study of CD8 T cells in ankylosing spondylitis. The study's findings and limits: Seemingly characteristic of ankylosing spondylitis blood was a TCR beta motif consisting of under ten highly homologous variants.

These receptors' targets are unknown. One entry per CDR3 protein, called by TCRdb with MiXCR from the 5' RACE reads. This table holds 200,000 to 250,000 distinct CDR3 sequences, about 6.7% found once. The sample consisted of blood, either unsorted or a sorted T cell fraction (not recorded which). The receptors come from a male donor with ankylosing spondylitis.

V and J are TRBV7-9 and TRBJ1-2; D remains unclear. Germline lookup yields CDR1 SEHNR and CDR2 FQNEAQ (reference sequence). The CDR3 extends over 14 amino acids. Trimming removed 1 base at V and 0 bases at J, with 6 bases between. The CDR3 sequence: CASSLVASNYGYTF. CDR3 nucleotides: TGTGCCAGCAGCTTAGTGGCATCTAACTATGGCTACACCTTC.

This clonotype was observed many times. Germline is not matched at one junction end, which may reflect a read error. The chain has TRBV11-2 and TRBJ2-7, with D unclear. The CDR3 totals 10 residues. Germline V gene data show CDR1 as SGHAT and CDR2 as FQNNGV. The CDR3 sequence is CASSLDSVSF. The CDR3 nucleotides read TGTGCCAGCAGCTTAGATTCTGTTAGCTTC.

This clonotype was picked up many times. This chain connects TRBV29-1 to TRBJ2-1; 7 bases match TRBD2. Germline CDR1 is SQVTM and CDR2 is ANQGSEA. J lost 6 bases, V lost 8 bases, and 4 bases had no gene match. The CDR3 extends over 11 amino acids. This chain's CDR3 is CSLWEGNEQFF. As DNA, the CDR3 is TGCAGCCTCTGGGAGGGCAATGAGCAGTTCTTC.

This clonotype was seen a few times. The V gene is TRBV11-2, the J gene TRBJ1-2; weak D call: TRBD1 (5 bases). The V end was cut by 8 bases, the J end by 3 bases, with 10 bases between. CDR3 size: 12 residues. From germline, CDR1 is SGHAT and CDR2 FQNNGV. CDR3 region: CASRSGHYGYTF. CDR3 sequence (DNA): TGTGCCAGCCGGTCAGGGCACTATGGCTACACCTTC.

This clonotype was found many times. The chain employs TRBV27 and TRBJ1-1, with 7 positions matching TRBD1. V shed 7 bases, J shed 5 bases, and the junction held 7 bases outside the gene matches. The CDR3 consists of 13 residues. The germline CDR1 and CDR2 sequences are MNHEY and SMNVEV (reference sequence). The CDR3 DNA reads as TGTGCCAGCATCGACAGGGCTAGAACTGAAGCTTTCTTT. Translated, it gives CASIDRARTEAFF.

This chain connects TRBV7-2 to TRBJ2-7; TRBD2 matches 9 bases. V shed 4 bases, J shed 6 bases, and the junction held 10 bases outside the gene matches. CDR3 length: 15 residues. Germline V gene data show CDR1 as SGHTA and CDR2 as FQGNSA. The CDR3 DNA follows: TGTGCCAGCAGCTCTTCATCGGGACTAGCATTCGAGCAGTACTTC. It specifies CASSSSSGLAFEQYF.

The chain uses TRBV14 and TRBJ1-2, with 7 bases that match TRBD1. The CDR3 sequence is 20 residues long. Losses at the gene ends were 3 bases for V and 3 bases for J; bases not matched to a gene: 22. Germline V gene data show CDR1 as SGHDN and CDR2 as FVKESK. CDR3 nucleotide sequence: TGTGCCAGCAGCCACGCTATCCCGAACCGACGGGACAGCGGGGACTATGGCTACACCTTC. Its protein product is CASSHAIPNRRDSGDYGYTF.

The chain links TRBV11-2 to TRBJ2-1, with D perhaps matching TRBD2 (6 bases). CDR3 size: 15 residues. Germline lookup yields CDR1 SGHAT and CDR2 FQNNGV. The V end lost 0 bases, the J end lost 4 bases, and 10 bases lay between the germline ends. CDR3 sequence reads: CASSLEGREYNEQFF. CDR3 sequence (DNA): TGTGCCAGCAGCTTAGAGGGACGGGAGTACAATGAGCAGTTCTTC.

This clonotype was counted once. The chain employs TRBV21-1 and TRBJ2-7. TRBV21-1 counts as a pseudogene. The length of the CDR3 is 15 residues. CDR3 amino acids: CASSKRGQGTYEQYF. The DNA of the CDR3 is TGTGCCAGCAGCAAGCGGGGTCAAGGGACCTACGAGCAGTACTTC.

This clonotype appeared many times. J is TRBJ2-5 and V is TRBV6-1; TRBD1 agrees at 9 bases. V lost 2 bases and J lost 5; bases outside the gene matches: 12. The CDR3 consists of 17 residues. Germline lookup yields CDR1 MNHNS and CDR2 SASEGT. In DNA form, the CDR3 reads TGTGCCAGCAGTGAATCTAACGGGGGGACAGGGAGGGAGACCCAGTACTTC. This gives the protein CASSESNGGTGRETQYF.